The 29 T cell receptor beta chains below come from one sample, sequenced in a study of blood T cell repertoires in COVID-19. Produced via immunoSEQ multiplex PCR; TCRdb's table is partial and in-frame only. Among just over 95,000 clones listed, 81% were seen once. The sequencing input was peripheral blood. Receptors were obtained from a man aged 55 to 70 with acute or convalescent COVID-19.

The CDR3 bases are TGTGCCAGTATATGGAACACTGAAGCTTTCTTT. Residues: CASIWNTEAFF. The chain couples TRBV19 to TRBJ1-1; D is ambiguous. CDR3 length: 11 amino acids. Germline loops: CDR1 LNHDA, CDR2 SQIVND (reference sequence). V was trimmed by 7 bases and J by 1 base, leaving 4 bases between them. Using reference TRBV19 and TRBJ1-1 for the parts outside the CDR3, the full variable domain is DGGITQSPKYLFRKEGQNVTLSCEQNLNHDAMYWYRQDPGQGLRLIYYSQIVNDFQKGDIAEGYSVSREKKESFPLTVTSAQKNPTAFYLCASIWNTEAFFGQGTRLTVV.

In this sample, this clone turned up once. The rearrangement links TRBV19 to TRBJ1-1, with D perhaps TRBD1 (6 bases). The germline CDR1 and CDR2 sequences are LNHDA and SQIVND (reference sequence). With 1 base removed from V and 4 bases from J, the gap between germline ends came to 13 bases. This CDR3 has 15 residues. CDR3 in DNA: TGTGCCAGTAGTATAGGCGGGGGGCCGATCACTGAAGCTTTCTTT. It translates to CASSIGGGPITEAFF.

The V gene is TRBV30, the J gene TRBJ2-7, with no clear D. Germline values: CDR1 GTSNPN, CDR2 SVGIG (reference sequence). CDR3 length: 13 residues. With 0 bases removed from V and 3 bases from J, the gap between germline ends came to 9 bases. In nucleotides, the CDR3 is TGTGCCTGGAGTGTACAACCGGGCTACGAGCAGTACTTC. It translates to CAWSVQPGYEQYF.

V and J are TRBV10-1 and TRBJ2-2, with D possibly being TRBD2 (7 bases). Germline V gene sequence: CDR1 WNHNN, CDR2 SYGVQD (reference sequence). V was trimmed by 4 bases and J by 7 bases, leaving 13 bases between them. The CDR3 consists of 14 residues. The CDR3 spells CASSGGGRDGELFF. DNA of the CDR3: TGCGCCAGCAGTGGGGGGGGGCGTGACGGGGAGCTGTTTTTT.

The chain employs TRBV15 and TRBJ1-1; D gene uncertain. CDR1 is LNHNV, CDR2 YYDKDF, per germline (reference sequence). The CDR3 consists of 14 residues. Trimming removed 0 bases at V and 2 bases at J, with 7 bases between. The CDR3 region has the DNA TGTGCCACCAGCAGAGAGGGAGCCAACACTGAAGCTTTCTTT. Protein: CATSREGANTEAFF.

V usage is TRBV12-3 or TRBV12-4 and J usage is TRBJ1-1, with TRBD1 matching 7 bases. The CDR3 loop spans 13 amino acids. V dropped 4 bases and J dropped 8; count of bases not matched to a gene: 7. The CDR3 DNA sequence: TGTGCCAGCAGTTCCCGACAGGGTAGCGAAGCTTTCTTT. This encodes CASSSRQGSEAFF.

This clone was counted between two and nine times. This chain connects TRBV28 to TRBJ2-2, with 7 bases that match TRBD1. Germline-derived CDR1 and CDR2 are MDHEN and SYDVKM. The CDR3 length is 14 residues. After removal of 6 bases from V and 4 bases from J, the junction contained 5 bases not matched to a gene. The CDR3 DNA reads as TGTGCCAGCAGCAGGGGGAGCGGCACCGGGGAGCTGTTTTTT. This gives the protein CASSRGSGTGELFF. Full variable domain (remainder filled in from reference TRBV28 and TRBJ2-2): DVKVTQSSRYLVKRTGEKVFLECVQDMDHENMFWYRQDPGLGLRLIYFSYDVKMKEKGDIPEGYSVSREKKERFSLILESASTNQTSMYLCASSRGSGTGELFFGEGSRLTVL.

This clone was seen just once. In DNA form, the CDR3 reads TGCAGCGTGGGGAGGGGGGACAATGAGCAGTTCTTC. This encodes CSVGRGDNEQFF. The V and J genes are TRBV29-1 and TRBJ2-1; D possibly corresponds to TRBD2 (7 bases). The CDR3 is 12 amino acids. Germline CDR1 and CDR2: SQVTM and ANQGSEA. V was pared by 6 bases and J by 5 bases, with 11 bases between.

V usage is TRBV4-3 and J usage is TRBJ2-1; possibly TRBD2 for D (6 bases). Per the germline V gene, CDR1 is LGHNA and CDR2 is YSLEER. The CDR3 totals 15 residues. Trimming removed 1 base at V and 5 bases at J, with 12 bases between. The CDR3 nucleotides read TGCGCCAGCAGCCAAGTGGGAGGCGGAAACAATGAGCAGTTCTTC. Translated, it gives CASSQVGGGNNEQFF.

The chain couples TRBV5-5 to TRBJ1-5, with 9 bases that match TRBD1. This CDR3 spans 18 amino acids. V gave up 2 bases and J gave up 0 bases; unmatched junction bases: 9. CDR1 is SGHKS, CDR2 YYEKEE, per germline (reference sequence). DNA for the CDR3: TGTGCCAGCAGCTTTCGGGACAGGGCACGTTATAGCAATCAGCCCCAGCATTTT. This translates into CASSFRDRARYSNQPQHF.

The chain recombines TRBV7-3 with TRBJ1-4; 9 bases map to TRBD1. From germline, CDR1 is SGHTA and CDR2 FQGTGA. The V segment lost 5 bases and the J segment 5 bases; nucleotides outside the gene matches: 6. The CDR3 sequence is 15 residues long. The CDR3 region is CASSHTGTGNEKLFF. For the CDR3, the DNA is TGTGCCAGCAGCCACACCGGGACAGGGAATGAAAAACTGTTTTTT.

CDR3 in DNA: TGTGCCAGCAGCTTTGGGGAGATGAACACTGAAGCTTTCTTT. Its translation: CASSFGEMNTEAFF. The chain is built from TRBV5-8 and TRBJ1-1, with D hard to call. Germline assignment: CDR1 SGHTS and CDR2 YDEGEE. The V and J ends lost 2 bases and 0 bases respectively, with 8 bases between them. CDR3 length equals 14 residues.

The V call is TRBV4-3, the J call TRBJ2-2; 9 bases fit TRBD2. The J segment lost 5 bases and the V segment lost 4 bases, leaving 23 bases of the junction unmatched. The CDR3 loop spans 21 amino acids. Germline V gene lookup returns CDR1 LGHNA and CDR2 YSLEER. The CDR3, as DNA: TGCGCCAGCAGCCCATACAGGGATTCTTGGATAGCGGGAGTCGAAACCGGGGAGCTGTTTTTT. It yields the protein CASSPYRDSWIAGVETGELFF.

This chain connects TRBV19 to TRBJ1-3; tentatively, D is TRBD1 (5 bases). Trimming took off 9 bases at V and 1 base at J, with 10 bases between the two ends. The CDR3 spans 13 residues. From germline, CDR1 is LNHDA and CDR2 SQIVND (reference sequence). The CDR3 sequence: CASDQGSGNTIYF. For the CDR3, the DNA is TGTGCCAGCGACCAGGGTTCTGGAAACACCATATATTTT.

The chain uses TRBV6-1 and TRBJ1-5; D unresolved. Germline CDR1 reads MNHNS; CDR2 reads SASEGT. This CDR3 region has 15 residues. Deletions cut 0 bases from V and 5 bases from J, with 11 bases between. CDR3 sequence: CASSEAGGVHQPQHF. The DNA for the CDR3 is TGTGCCAGCAGTGAAGCGGGAGGCGTACATCAGCCCCAGCATTTT.

This chain links TRBV6-5 with TRBJ1-2; 9 bases match TRBD1. Germline CDR1 and CDR2: MNHEY and SVGAGI. The V and J ends lost 6 bases and 4 bases, in that order; junction bases with no gene match: 9. This CDR3 region has 15 residues. The CDR3 region has the DNA TGTGCCAGCAGGTTACAGGGGGCGCCGACCTATGGCTACACCTTC. Its protein product is CASRLQGAPTYGYTF.

This clone was detected only once. This chain connects TRBV7-9 to TRBJ2-3; the D gene is possibly TRBD2 (5 bases). V dropped 6 bases and J dropped 6 bases, with 19 bases sitting between them. CDR1 is SEHNR and CDR2 is FQNEAQ in the germline V gene (reference sequence). The CDR3 is made up of 15 amino acids. DNA for the CDR3: TGTGCCAGCAGACCACCTTTCCGGGGTGGTGATACGCAGTATTTT. This encodes CASRPPFRGGDTQYF.

This chain connects TRBV19 to TRBJ2-1, with a possible D match to TRBD1 (6 bases). Trimming cost V 5 bases and J 6 bases, with 14 bases left between them. The CDR3 has 14 amino acids. Germline V gene data show CDR1 as LNHDA and CDR2 as SQIVND (reference sequence). The CDR3 DNA follows: TGTGCCAGTAGTTGGGGAAGGACAGTCAATGAGCAGTTCTTC. It codes for CASSWGRTVNEQFF.

This rearrangement joins TRBV6-6 to TRBJ2-5, with D perhaps TRBD2 (6 bases). Germline CDR1 and CDR2: MNHNY and SVGAGI (reference sequence). CDR3 length: 15 amino acids. Trimming took off 2 bases at V and 2 bases at J, with 12 bases between the two ends. The CDR3 sequence is CASSYDSGLQETQYF. CDR3 DNA sequence: TGTGCCAGCAGTTACGATTCAGGACTACAAGAGACCCAGTACTTC.

This chain uses TRBV5-6 with TRBJ2-3, with 11 bases fitting TRBD2. Trimming at V came to 2 bases and at J to 2 bases, leaving 4 bases not matched to a gene. Germline V gene lookup returns CDR1 SGHDT and CDR2 YYEEEE. CDR3 length: 16 amino acids. The CDR3 nucleotides are TGTGCCAGCAGCTTTCGACTAGCGGGGATCACAGATACGCAGTATTTT. It specifies CASSFRLAGITDTQYF.

The rearrangement joins TRBV7-8 to TRBJ2-3, with 7 bases fitting TRBD2. The germline V gene has CDR1 SGHVS and CDR2 FQNEAQ. CDR3 length: 17 amino acids. The V and J ends lost 8 bases and 2 bases, in that order; junction bases with no gene match: 16. Here the CDR3 reads CASSSPAERGYTDTQYF. The CDR3 coding sequence is TGTGCCAGCTCCTCTCCCGCGGAGCGGGGATACACAGATACGCAGTATTTT.

This chain links TRBV6-5 with TRBJ2-3; D might be TRBD1 (5 bases). Germline CDR1 and CDR2: MNHEY and SVGAGI. The length of the CDR3 is 13 residues. The V gene lost 6 bases and the J gene lost 2 bases, with 9 bases spanning the gap. CDR3 DNA sequence: TGTGCCAGCAGCAGACAGAACACAGATACGCAGTATTTT. Translation: CASSRQNTDTQYF.

V is TRBV5-6 and J is TRBJ1-1, with D maybe TRBD1 (5 bases). CDR1 and CDR2 from the germline V gene are SGHDT and YYEEEE. CDR3 size: 15 residues. V lost 4 bases and J lost 1, with 14 bases in between. CDR3 DNA sequence: TGTGCCAGCAGCGGGGCTCTGGGTAGGAACACTGAAGCTTTCTTT. Amino acid sequence: CASSGALGRNTEAFF. The whole variable domain, remainder taken from reference TRBV5-6 and TRBJ1-1, is DAGVTQSPTHLIKTRGQQVTLRCSPKSGHDTVSWYQQALGQGPQFIFQYYEEEERQRGNFPDRFSGHQFPNYSSELNVNALLLGDSALYLCASSGALGRNTEAFFGQGTRLTVV.

The rearrangement uses TRBV3-1 (or the pseudogene TRBV3-2) and TRBJ1-2; TRBD1 aligns across 7 bases. Germline CDR1 LGHDT, CDR2 YNNKEL (reference sequence). The CDR3 is 13 amino acids. Trimming removed 6 bases from V and 3 bases from J; junction bases left unmatched: 4. CDR3 in amino acids: CASRGDSDYGYTF. The CDR3 region has the DNA TGTGCCAGCAGGGGGGACAGCGACTATGGCTACACCTTC.

The chain couples TRBV7-2 to TRBJ1-1; D may be TRBD1 (6 bases). Germline V gene lookup returns CDR1 SGHTA and CDR2 FQGNSA. The CDR3 extends over 12 amino acids. The V end was cut by 1 base, the J end by 10 bases, with 10 bases between. The CDR3: CASSLVRGRAFF. DNA of the CDR3: TGTGCCAGCAGCTTAGTCAGGGGACGAGCTTTCTTT.

The rearrangement links TRBV6-5 to TRBJ1-1; the match to TRBD1 covers 9 bases. Germline values: CDR1 MNHEY, CDR2 SVGAGI. V gave up 7 bases and J gave up 5 bases; unmatched junction bases: 11. The CDR3 runs to 15 residues. As DNA, the CDR3 is TGTGCCAGCATTCCGGACAGGGGTATTTTGACTGAAGCTTTCTTT. Its protein is CASIPDRGILTEAFF.

This chain uses TRBV14 with TRBJ2-7; 7 bases agree with TRBD2. From germline, CDR1 is SGHDN and CDR2 FVKESK. V lost 4 bases to trimming and J lost 2 bases; unmatched junction nucleotides: 2. CDR3 length: 13 amino acids. The CDR3 is CASSPAGAYEQYV. In DNA, the CDR3 is TGTGCCAGCAGCCCCGCGGGAGCCTACGAGCAGTACGTC.

CDR3 residues: CASSVDSGTFGYGYTF. The CDR3 region has the DNA TGTGCCAGCAGCGTGGACTCCGGGACATTCGGCTATGGCTACACCTTC. This chain joins TRBV9 and TRBJ1-2; tentatively, D is TRBD1 (6 bases). This CDR3 has 16 amino acids. Between the trimmed V and J ends, which lost 2 bases and 4 bases, there was a span of 18 bases. CDR1 is SGDLS, CDR2 YYNGEE, per germline.

This CDR3 reads CASSTPRQGFGGYTF. CDR3 sequence (DNA): TGTGCCAGCAGCACACCGCGACAGGGGTTCGGTGGCTACACCTTC. The chain is built from TRBV5-4 and TRBJ1-2, with 8 positions matching TRBD1. Germline V gene data show CDR1 as SGHNT and CDR2 as YYREEE (reference sequence). The junction had 12 bases not matched to a gene; V was cut back by 4 bases and J by 7 bases. The CDR3 consists of 15 residues.